This T cell receptor beta chain was identified in a study of blood T cell repertoires in COVID-19. About the study: Sites across the United States, Italy and Spain contributed samples from acute and convalescent COVID-19. Nucleic acid was either cDNA or gDNA, and it came from T cells, B-cell-depleted T cells, or PBMCs.

Authors' processing steps: Amplification from reference gene primers served as the basis for estimated nucleated cell counts. Method: immunoSEQ multiplex PCR; TCRdb's copy keeps in-frame clones and lacks some. V and J calls and clone size are those listed in that table; D and trimming were worked out from the DNA. The top ten clones hold over 20% of a sample with 150,000 to 200,000 clones, just under 85% of them seen once. This CDR3 comprises 13 residues. With 1 base removed from V and 5 bases from J, the gap between germline ends came to 8 bases. This clone appeared once. Sequencing input: peripheral blood. This receptor was obtained from a woman over 75 with acute or convalescent COVID-19. The chain combines TRBV12-3 or TRBV12-4 with TRBJ1-1; D is unresolved. CDR3 nucleotides: TGTGCCAGCAGTTTAGGGCCGGGAACTGAAGCTTTCTTT. It specifies CASSLGPGTEAFF.